A selection of T cell receptor beta chains follows, all from one sample in a study of blood T cells in healthy people across ages. TCRdb redid the calling of the 5' RACE reads with MiXCR, one entry per CDR3 protein. The sample records some 1,000,000 distinct CDR3 sequences, 25% being singletons. The same sample was also studied in work on T cells of mothers and their children.

The specimen was blood. These receptors all stem from a girl aged 2-10 years in good health. CDR3s include the opening cysteine and the closing phenylalanine or tryptophan. Fields, in order: V gene, J gene, D gene, clone size, CDR3 DNA, CDR3 protein. D genes are given only for firm matches. A row's size may be missing; if present it is once, few, many or a size class.

v_call: TRBV10-2; j_call: TRBJ1-5; d_call: TRBD1; clone_size: -; cdr3_nt: TGCGCCAGCAGTATGGGACAGGGGGACCAGCCCCAGCATTTT; cdr3_aa: CASSMGQGDQPQHF
v_call: TRBV12-3/TRBV12-4; j_call: TRBJ1-6; d_call: TRBD1; clone_size: -; cdr3_nt: TGTGCCAGCAGTTCCGACAGGGAATCTAATTCACCCCTCCACTTT; cdr3_aa: CASSSDRESNSPLHF
v_call: TRBV12-3/TRBV12-4; j_call: TRBJ2-1; d_call: -; clone_size: few; cdr3_nt: TGTGCCAGCAGTTTTCCGGTCTTGAGGGGCAATGAGCAGTTCTTC; cdr3_aa: CASSFPVLRGNEQFF
v_call: TRBV7-9; j_call: TRBJ2-1; d_call: -; clone_size: few; cdr3_nt: TGTGCCAGCAGCCCCCTTAGTCGTGCAGAGCAGTTCTTC; cdr3_aa: CASSPLSRAEQFF
v_call: TRBV7-2; j_call: TRBJ2-3; d_call: -; clone_size: few; cdr3_nt: TGTGCCAGCAGCTTAGAACAGGCACTACTCAATACGCAGTATTTT; cdr3_aa: CASSLEQALLNTQYF
v_call: TRBV4-1; j_call: TRBJ1-4; d_call: -; clone_size: -; cdr3_nt: TGCGCCAGCAGCCCCCTAGTCGGCGGATGGAGTGAAAAACTGTTTTTT; cdr3_aa: CASSPLVGGWSEKLFF
v_call: TRBV28; j_call: TRBJ2-5; d_call: -; clone_size: few; cdr3_nt: TGTGCCAGCAGTGAGCGGGTACAAGAGACCCAGTACTTC; cdr3_aa: CASSERVQETQYF
v_call: TRBV10-3; j_call: TRBJ2-5; d_call: -; clone_size: -; cdr3_nt: TGTGCCATCGCGGGACGCAACAACCTCGAAGAGACCCAGTACTTC; cdr3_aa: CAIAGRNNLEETQYF
v_call: TRBV3-1; j_call: TRBJ1-2; d_call: -; clone_size: few; cdr3_nt: TGTGCCAGCAGCCGAACTCTTACGGATAATGGCTACACCTTC; cdr3_aa: CASSRTLTDNGYTF
v_call: TRBV7-3; j_call: TRBJ2-1; d_call: TRBD2; clone_size: -; cdr3_nt: TGTGCCAGCAGCTTACTCCCGGGAGGCCTCCACAATGAGCAGTTCTTC; cdr3_aa: CASSLLPGGLHNEQFF
v_call: TRBV20-1; j_call: TRBJ1-1; d_call: TRBD1; clone_size: -; cdr3_nt: TGCAGTGCTGACGGACAGGCGAACACTGAAGCTTTCTTT; cdr3_aa: CSADGQANTEAFF
v_call: TRBV20-1; j_call: TRBJ2-1; d_call: -; clone_size: few; cdr3_nt: TGCAGTGCTAGCCGATCTAGGGTTCTGCCCTACAATGAGCAGTTCTTC; cdr3_aa: CSASRSRVLPYNEQFF
v_call: TRBV11-3; j_call: TRBJ1-1; d_call: -; clone_size: -; cdr3_nt: TGTGCCAGCAGCTGGGGCGGGAACACTGAAGCTTTCTTT; cdr3_aa: CASSWGGNTEAFF
v_call: TRBV6-2/TRBV6-3; j_call: TRBJ2-7; d_call: TRBD1; clone_size: -; cdr3_nt: TGTGCCAGCAGTTACTTCGACAGGGCCGAGCAGTACTTC; cdr3_aa: CASSYFDRAEQYF
v_call: TRBV7-8; j_call: TRBJ2-7; d_call: -; clone_size: -; cdr3_nt: TGTCCCCTGTCCGAAGAGATAAGGTCCTACGAGCAGTACTTC; cdr3_aa: CPLSEEIRSYEQYF
v_call: TRBV12-3/TRBV12-4; j_call: TRBJ2-2; d_call: -; clone_size: -; cdr3_nt: TGTGCCAGCAGCCCGGTCGGGGAGCTGTTTTTT; cdr3_aa: CASSPVGELFF
v_call: TRBV20-1; j_call: TRBJ2-3; d_call: -; clone_size: -; cdr3_nt: TGCAGTGCTAGCCCAGAGGGCGCAGATACGCAGTATTTT; cdr3_aa: CSASPEGADTQYF
v_call: TRBV7-2; j_call: TRBJ2-6; d_call: -; clone_size: few; cdr3_nt: TGTGCCAGCAGCTTAGCGGCCCCGGGCTCTGGGGCCAACGTCCTGACTTTC; cdr3_aa: CASSLAAPGSGANVLTF
v_call: TRBV6-2/TRBV6-3; j_call: TRBJ2-7; d_call: -; clone_size: -; cdr3_nt: TGTGCCAGCAGAAGGGGACGCATGGGGATTTACGAGCAGTACTTC; cdr3_aa: CASRRGRMGIYEQYF
v_call: TRBV5-1; j_call: TRBJ2-1; d_call: -; clone_size: few; cdr3_nt: TGCGCCAGCAGCTTGGCTGGTAGGGTTATCGATGAGCAGTTCTTC; cdr3_aa: CASSLAGRVIDEQFF
v_call: TRBV27; j_call: TRBJ1-3; d_call: -; clone_size: -; cdr3_nt: TGTGCCAGCAGACGAGCAGGGGCCGGAAACACCATATATTTT; cdr3_aa: CASRRAGAGNTIYF
v_call: TRBV12-3/TRBV12-4; j_call: TRBJ1-1; d_call: -; clone_size: few; cdr3_nt: TGTGCCAGCAGTCCGGGGGGGGATACTGAAGCTTTCTTT; cdr3_aa: CASSPGGDTEAFF
v_call: TRBV20-1; j_call: TRBJ1-5; d_call: TRBD1; clone_size: few; cdr3_nt: TGCAGTGCTACCCAGGGGACAGGGACTCAGCCCCAGCATTTT; cdr3_aa: CSATQGTGTQPQHF
v_call: TRBV5-1; j_call: TRBJ2-7; d_call: -; clone_size: many; cdr3_nt: TGCGCCAGCAGCTTGGAGGGGAACGAGCAGTACTTC; cdr3_aa: CASSLEGNEQYF
v_call: TRBV29-1; j_call: TRBJ1-2; d_call: -; clone_size: many; cdr3_nt: TGCAGCGTTGAATTGGACTATGGCTACACCTTC; cdr3_aa: CSVELDYGYTF
v_call: TRBV15; j_call: TRBJ2-5; d_call: -; clone_size: -; cdr3_nt: TGTGCCACCAGCAGAGATCGGAATGTCTGGGGGGAAGAGACCCAGTACTTC; cdr3_aa: CATSRDRNVWGEETQYF
v_call: TRBV7-2; j_call: TRBJ2-1; d_call: TRBD2; clone_size: -; cdr3_nt: TGTGCCAGCAGCAATGTCGGGACTAGCGGGGATGAGCAGTTCTTC; cdr3_aa: CASSNVGTSGDEQFF
v_call: TRBV7-8; j_call: TRBJ1-2; d_call: TRBD1; clone_size: -; cdr3_nt: TGTGCCAGCAGCTACTACGACAAGGACAGGGGGCAACACTTC; cdr3_aa: CASSYYDKDRGQHF
v_call: TRBV9; j_call: TRBJ2-7; d_call: TRBD2; clone_size: -; cdr3_nt: TGTGCCAGCAGCACGGGACTAGCGGCCTCGGGGTTGTACTTC; cdr3_aa: CASSTGLAASGLYF
v_call: TRBV2; j_call: TRBJ2-7; d_call: TRBD2; clone_size: -; cdr3_nt: TGCGCCAGCCTAGCGGGGGGGTTCTCCTACGAGCAGTACTTC; cdr3_aa: CASLAGGFSYEQYF
v_call: TRBV24-1; j_call: TRBJ2-2; d_call: -; clone_size: -; cdr3_nt: TGTGCCACCAGTGATCCAACCGGGACCGGGACCGGGGAGCTGTTTTTT; cdr3_aa: CATSDPTGTGTGELFF
v_call: TRBV4-2; j_call: TRBJ2-1; d_call: -; clone_size: -; cdr3_nt: TGTGCCAGCAGCCAAGATCACACCCACAATGAGCAGTTCTTC; cdr3_aa: CASSQDHTHNEQFF
v_call: TRBV6-5; j_call: TRBJ2-5; d_call: TRBD1; clone_size: -; cdr3_nt: TGTGCCAGCAGCCACACAGGGGGTATTGGAGAGCAGTACTTC; cdr3_aa: CASSHTGGIGEQYF
v_call: TRBV7-2; j_call: TRBJ1-1; d_call: -; clone_size: -; cdr3_nt: TGTGCCAGCAGCCGAGTGGAGTTCGCGGAAACTGAAGCTTTCTTT; cdr3_aa: CASSRVEFAETEAFF
v_call: TRBV7-2; j_call: TRBJ1-5; d_call: -; clone_size: -; cdr3_nt: TGTGCCAGCAGCTTAATCGGACAGATAAGCAATCAGCCCCAGCATTTT; cdr3_aa: CASSLIGQISNQPQHF
v_call: TRBV3-1; j_call: TRBJ2-7; d_call: TRBD2; clone_size: few; cdr3_nt: TGTGCCAGCAGCCAAGAGCCTTCCTTAGCGGGGGGACCCTTCTACGAGCAGTACTTC; cdr3_aa: CASSQEPSLAGGPFYEQYF
v_call: TRBV7-2; j_call: TRBJ2-2; d_call: -; clone_size: -; cdr3_nt: TGTGCCAGCAGCTTAGTCCAGGGGGAGCTGTTTTTT; cdr3_aa: CASSLVQGELFF
v_call: TRBV19; j_call: TRBJ2-7; d_call: -; clone_size: -; cdr3_nt: TGTGCCAGTAGTATCTTAGGGACTTCCCACGAGCAGTACTTC; cdr3_aa: CASSILGTSHEQYF
v_call: TRBV11-2; j_call: TRBJ1-2; d_call: -; clone_size: -; cdr3_nt: TGTGCCAGCAGCTTTCGGGGCGTTGGTGGCTACACCTTC; cdr3_aa: CASSFRGVGGYTF
v_call: TRBV5-1; j_call: TRBJ2-2; d_call: -; clone_size: -; cdr3_nt: TGCGCCAGCAGCCGGGTAGCATCTAACACCGGGGAGCTGTTTTTT; cdr3_aa: CASSRVASNTGELFF
v_call: TRBV6-6; j_call: TRBJ1-4; d_call: -; clone_size: -; cdr3_nt: TGTGCCAGCGAGGGGGGCCGGGCAGATAATGAAAAACTGTTTTTT; cdr3_aa: CASEGGRADNEKLFF
v_call: TRBV27; j_call: TRBJ1-2; d_call: TRBD1; clone_size: few; cdr3_nt: TGTGCCAGCAGTTTCTGGGACAGCCATACCTTC; cdr3_aa: CASSFWDSHTF
v_call: TRBV4-2; j_call: TRBJ2-5; d_call: -; clone_size: few; cdr3_nt: TGTGCCAGCAGTCTGAGGAAGGATAAAGAGACCCAGTACTTC; cdr3_aa: CASSLRKDKETQYF
v_call: TRBV4-2; j_call: TRBJ2-7; d_call: -; clone_size: -; cdr3_nt: TGTGCCAGCAGCCAAGGGCCAACATCGACCCTCTTC; cdr3_aa: CASSQGPTSTLF
v_call: TRBV9; j_call: TRBJ2-3; d_call: -; clone_size: few; cdr3_nt: TGTGCCAGCAGCGTAACTTCTTCTAGCACAGATACGCAGTATTTT; cdr3_aa: CASSVTSSSTDTQYF
v_call: TRBV7-9; j_call: TRBJ2-5; d_call: -; clone_size: -; cdr3_nt: TGTGCCAGCAGCTCAACGCTAGTCGCTTTTACAGGAGAGATCGAGACCCAGTACTTC; cdr3_aa: CASSSTLVAFTGEIETQYF
v_call: TRBV18; j_call: TRBJ2-7; d_call: -; clone_size: few; cdr3_nt: TGTGCCAGCTCACCTACTAGTCAGTTCTACGAGCAGTACTTC; cdr3_aa: CASSPTSQFYEQYF
v_call: TRBV7-2; j_call: TRBJ2-5; d_call: -; clone_size: many; cdr3_nt: TGTGCCAGCAGCTTAGAAGCCCGCTGGGAGACCCAGTACTTC; cdr3_aa: CASSLEARWETQYF
v_call: TRBV27; j_call: TRBJ2-1; d_call: TRBD2; clone_size: few; cdr3_nt: TGTGCCAGCAGTTTATCGGGGACTAGCGGGTGGAATGAGCAGTTCTTC; cdr3_aa: CASSLSGTSGWNEQFF
v_call: TRBV20-1; j_call: TRBJ2-7; d_call: -; clone_size: -; cdr3_nt: TGCAGTGCTCGCACTGGTCTATCCTACGAGCAGTACTTC; cdr3_aa: CSARTGLSYEQYF
v_call: TRBV2; j_call: TRBJ2-7; d_call: TRBD1; clone_size: few; cdr3_nt: TGTGCCAGCAGTGCCCCGGGACAGGGGCGCTACGAGCAGTACTTC; cdr3_aa: CASSAPGQGRYEQYF
v_call: TRBV10-3; j_call: TRBJ2-7; d_call: TRBD1; clone_size: -; cdr3_nt: TGTGCCATCAGTGAAGGGGACAGGCCATACGAGCAGTACTTC; cdr3_aa: CAISEGDRPYEQYF
v_call: TRBV5-1; j_call: TRBJ2-2; d_call: TRBD1; clone_size: -; cdr3_nt: TGCGCCAGCAGCTTGATGGCAGGGGGGAACACCGGGGAGCTGTTTTTT; cdr3_aa: CASSLMAGGNTGELFF
v_call: TRBV27; j_call: TRBJ1-2; d_call: -; clone_size: -; cdr3_nt: TGTGCCAGCTGGGCGGCCTATGGCTACACCTTC; cdr3_aa: CASWAAYGYTF
v_call: TRBV7-2; j_call: TRBJ2-2; d_call: TRBD2; clone_size: -; cdr3_nt: TGTGCCAGCGGATATCCAACCGGGGGGGGCACCGGGGAGCTGTTTTTT; cdr3_aa: CASGYPTGGGTGELFF